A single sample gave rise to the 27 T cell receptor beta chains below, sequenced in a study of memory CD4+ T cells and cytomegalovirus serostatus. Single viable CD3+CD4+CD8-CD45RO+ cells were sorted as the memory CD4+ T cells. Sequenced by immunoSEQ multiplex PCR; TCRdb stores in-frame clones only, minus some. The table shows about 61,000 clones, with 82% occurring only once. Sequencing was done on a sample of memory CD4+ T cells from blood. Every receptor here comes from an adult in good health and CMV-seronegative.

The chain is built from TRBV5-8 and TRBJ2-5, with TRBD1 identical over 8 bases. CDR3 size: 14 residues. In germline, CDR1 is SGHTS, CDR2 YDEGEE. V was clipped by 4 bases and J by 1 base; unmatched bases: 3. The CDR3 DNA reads TGTGCCAGCAGCGCCGGACAGGGCCAAGAGACCCAGTACTTC. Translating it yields CASSAGQGQETQYF.

The CDR3 DNA reads TGTGCCACCCGGGACAAAAGTATACGTGTTTCACCCCTCCACTTT. Its protein product is CATRDKSIRVSPLHF. The chain couples TRBV7-2 to TRBJ1-6, with D possibly TRBD1 on 6 matching bases. Germline CDR1 is SGHTA and CDR2 is FQGNSA. Trimming took 10 bases from V and 9 from J, leaving 22 bases between them. CDR3 length: 15 residues.

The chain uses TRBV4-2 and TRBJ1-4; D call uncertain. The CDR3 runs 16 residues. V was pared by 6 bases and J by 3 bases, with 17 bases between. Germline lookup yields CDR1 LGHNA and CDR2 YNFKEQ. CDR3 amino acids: CASRLATAASNEKLFF. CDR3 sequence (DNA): TGTGCCAGCAGGCTCGCTACCGCGGCCTCTAATGAAAAACTGTTTTTT.

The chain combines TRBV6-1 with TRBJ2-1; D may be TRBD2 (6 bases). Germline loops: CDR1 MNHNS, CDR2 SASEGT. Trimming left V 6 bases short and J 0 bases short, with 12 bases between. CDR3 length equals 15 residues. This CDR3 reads CASRVDGSSYNEQFF. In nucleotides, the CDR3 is TGTGCCAGCAGAGTTGACGGGAGCTCCTACAATGAGCAGTTCTTC.

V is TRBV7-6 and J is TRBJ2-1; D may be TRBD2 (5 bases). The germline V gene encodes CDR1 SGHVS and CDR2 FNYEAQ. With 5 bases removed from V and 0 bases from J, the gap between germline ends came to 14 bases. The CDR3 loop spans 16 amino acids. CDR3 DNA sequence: TGTGCCAGCAGCCCTTTAACGGGAAGCTCCTACAATGAGCAGTTCTTC. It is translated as CASSPLTGSSYNEQFF.

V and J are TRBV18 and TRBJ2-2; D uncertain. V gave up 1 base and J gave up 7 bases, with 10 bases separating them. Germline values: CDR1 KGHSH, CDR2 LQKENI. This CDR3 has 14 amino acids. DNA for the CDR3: TGTGCCAGCTCACCACTGGCCAACCGCGGGGAGCTGTTTTTT. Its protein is CASSPLANRGELFF.

This chain's CDR3 is CASSERVETQYF. The CDR3 nucleotides are TGTGCCAGCAGTGAGAGGGTAGAGACCCAGTACTTC. The gene calls are TRBV2 and TRBJ2-5; tentative D call: TRBD2 (5 bases). Germline V CDR1 and CDR2: SNHLY, FYNNEI. CDR3 length: 12 amino acids. V lost 3 bases and J lost 4, with 6 bases in between.

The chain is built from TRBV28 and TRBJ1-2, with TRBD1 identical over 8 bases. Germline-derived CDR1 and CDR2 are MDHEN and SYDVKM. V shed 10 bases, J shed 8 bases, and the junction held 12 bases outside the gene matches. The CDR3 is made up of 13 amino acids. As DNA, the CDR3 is TGTGCCACCAGGAGGACAGGGTTCGAGGGCTACACCTTC. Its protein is CATRRTGFEGYTF.

CDR3 region: CASSPGARQPQHF. The CDR3 region has the DNA TGTGCCAGCAGCCCCGGGGCGCGGCAGCCCCAGCATTTT. This chain connects TRBV11-2 to TRBJ1-5, with D perhaps TRBD1 (5 bases). From germline, CDR1 is SGHAT and CDR2 FQNNGV. The V end was cut by 5 bases, the J end by 7 bases, with 12 bases between. The CDR3 sequence is 13 residues long.

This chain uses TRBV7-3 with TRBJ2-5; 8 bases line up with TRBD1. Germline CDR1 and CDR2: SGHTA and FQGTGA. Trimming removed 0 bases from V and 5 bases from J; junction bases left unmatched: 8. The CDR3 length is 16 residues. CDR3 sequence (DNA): TGTGCCAGCAGCTTAACCTCAGGGGGCGCGGGGGAGACCCAGTACTTC. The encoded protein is CASSLTSGGAGETQYF. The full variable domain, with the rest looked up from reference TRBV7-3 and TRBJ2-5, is GAGVSQTPSNKVTEKGKYVELRCDPISGHTALYWYRQSLGQGPEFLIYFQGTGAADDSGLPNDRFFAVRPEGSVSTLKIQRTERGDSAVYLCASSLTSGGAGETQYFGPGTRLLVL.

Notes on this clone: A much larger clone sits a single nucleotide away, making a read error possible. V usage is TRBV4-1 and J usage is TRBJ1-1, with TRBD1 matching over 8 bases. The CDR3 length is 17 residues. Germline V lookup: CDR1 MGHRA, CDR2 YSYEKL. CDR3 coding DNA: TGCACCAGCAGCCGACTCCAACCGGGACAGGAGAACACTGAAGCTTTCTTT. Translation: CTSSRLQPGQENTEAFF.

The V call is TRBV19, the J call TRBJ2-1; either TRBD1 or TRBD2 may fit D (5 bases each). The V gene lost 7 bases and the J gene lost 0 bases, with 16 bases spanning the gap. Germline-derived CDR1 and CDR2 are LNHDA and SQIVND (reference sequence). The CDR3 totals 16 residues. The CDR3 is CASTFRGASSYNEQFF. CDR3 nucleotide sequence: TGTGCCAGTACTTTCAGAGGGGCGAGCTCCTACAATGAGCAGTTCTTC.

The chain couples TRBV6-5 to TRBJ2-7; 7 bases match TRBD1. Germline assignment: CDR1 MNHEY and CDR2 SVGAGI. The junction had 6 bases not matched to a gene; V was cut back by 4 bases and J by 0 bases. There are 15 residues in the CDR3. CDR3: CASSSVAGGSYEQYF. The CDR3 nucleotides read TGTGCCAGCAGTTCTGTGGCAGGGGGCTCCTACGAGCAGTACTTC.

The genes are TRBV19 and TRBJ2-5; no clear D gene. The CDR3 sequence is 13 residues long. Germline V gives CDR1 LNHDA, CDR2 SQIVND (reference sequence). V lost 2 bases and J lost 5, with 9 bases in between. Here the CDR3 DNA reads TGTGCCAGTAGTATACAGAAAGGGGAGACCCAGTACTTC. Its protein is CASSIQKGETQYF.

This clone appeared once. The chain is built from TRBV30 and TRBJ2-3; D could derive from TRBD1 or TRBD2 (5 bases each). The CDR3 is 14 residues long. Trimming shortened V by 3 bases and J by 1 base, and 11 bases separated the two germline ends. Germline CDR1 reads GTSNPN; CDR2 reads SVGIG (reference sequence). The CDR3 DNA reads TGTGCCTGGAGAAGGACGGGACGCACAGATACGCAGTATTTT. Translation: CAWRRTGRTDTQYF.

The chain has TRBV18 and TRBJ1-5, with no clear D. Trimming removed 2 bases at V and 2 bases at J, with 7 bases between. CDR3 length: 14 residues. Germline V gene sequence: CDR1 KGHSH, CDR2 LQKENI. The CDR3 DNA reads TGTGCCAGCTCACCAAGCGTCGGCAATCAGCCCCAGCATTTT. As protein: CASSPSVGNQPQHF.

CDR3 sequence (DNA): TGCGCCAGCAGCATCCGTCCGGTCGAACCATCGAACACCGGGGAGCTGTTTTTT. Translation gives CASSIRPVEPSNTGELFF. This sequence joins TRBV5-1 and TRBJ2-2; no firm D call. Deletions cut 4 bases from V and 0 bases from J, with 19 bases between. The germline V gene has CDR1 SGHRS and CDR2 YFSETQ. The CDR3 length is 18 residues.

As DNA, the CDR3 is TGTGCCAGTAGTATAGTGGCGGGCCCGGCTGGGGGCTACACCTTC. Protein: CASSIVAGPAGGYTF. The rearrangement links TRBV19 to TRBJ1-2; D is ambiguous. The CDR3 has 15 amino acids. Trimming removed 1 base at V and 8 bases at J, with 17 bases between. CDR1 is LNHDA and CDR2 is SQIVND in the germline V gene (reference sequence).

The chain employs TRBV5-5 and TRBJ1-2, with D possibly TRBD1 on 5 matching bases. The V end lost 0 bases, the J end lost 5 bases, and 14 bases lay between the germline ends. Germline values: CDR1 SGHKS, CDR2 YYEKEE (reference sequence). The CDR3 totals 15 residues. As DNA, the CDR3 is TGTGCCAGCAGCTTGGCCCCAGGGAGCAGGTATGGCTACACCTTC. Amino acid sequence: CASSLAPGSRYGYTF. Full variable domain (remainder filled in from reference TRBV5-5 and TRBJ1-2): DAGVTQSPTHLIKTRGQQVTLRCSPISGHKSVSWYQQVLGQGPQFIFQYYEKEERGRGNFPDRFSARQFPNYSSELNVNALLLGDSALYLCASSLAPGSRYGYTFGSGTRLTVV.

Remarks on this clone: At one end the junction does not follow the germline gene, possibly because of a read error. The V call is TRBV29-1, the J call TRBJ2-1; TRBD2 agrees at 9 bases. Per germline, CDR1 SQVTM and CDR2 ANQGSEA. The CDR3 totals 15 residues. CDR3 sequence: CSGGASGTSNNEQFF. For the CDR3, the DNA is TGCAGCGGGGGGGCTAGCGGGACCTCCAACAATGAGCAGTTCTTC.

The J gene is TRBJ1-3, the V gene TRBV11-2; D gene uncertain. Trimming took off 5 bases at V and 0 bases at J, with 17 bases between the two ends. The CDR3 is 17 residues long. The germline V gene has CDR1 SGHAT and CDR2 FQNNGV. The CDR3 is CASSPNLGLISGNTIYF. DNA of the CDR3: TGTGCCAGCAGCCCCAACCTCGGACTCATCTCTGGAAACACCATATATTTT.

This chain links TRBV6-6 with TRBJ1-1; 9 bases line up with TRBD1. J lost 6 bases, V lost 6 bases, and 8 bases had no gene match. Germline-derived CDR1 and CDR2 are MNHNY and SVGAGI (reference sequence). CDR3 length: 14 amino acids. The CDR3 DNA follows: TGTGCCAGCAGCCTCCGGGACAGGGTCCCTGAAGCTTTCTTT. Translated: CASSLRDRVPEAFF.

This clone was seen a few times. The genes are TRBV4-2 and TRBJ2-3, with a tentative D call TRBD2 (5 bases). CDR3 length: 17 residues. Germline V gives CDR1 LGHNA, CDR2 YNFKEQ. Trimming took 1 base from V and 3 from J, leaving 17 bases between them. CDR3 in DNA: TGTGCCAGCAGCCAAGGTGAGGGCGGAGGTGAAACAGATACGCAGTATTTT. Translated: CASSQGEGGGETDTQYF.

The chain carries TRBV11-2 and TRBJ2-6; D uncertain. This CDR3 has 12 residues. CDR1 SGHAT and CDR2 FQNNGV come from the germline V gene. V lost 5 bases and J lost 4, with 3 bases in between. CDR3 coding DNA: TGTGCCAGCAGCGCCGGGGCCAACGTCCTGACTTTC. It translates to CASSAGANVLTF.

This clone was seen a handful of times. The CDR3 bases are TGTGCCAGCGGGCGGGGGAACACTGAAGCTTTCTTT. The encoded protein is CASGRGNTEAFF. The rearrangement links TRBV27 to TRBJ1-1, with D uncertain. The CDR3 contains 12 residues. V was shortened by 8 bases and J by 1 base, with 8 bases between the two germline ends. CDR1 and CDR2 (germline): MNHEY, SMNVEV (reference sequence).

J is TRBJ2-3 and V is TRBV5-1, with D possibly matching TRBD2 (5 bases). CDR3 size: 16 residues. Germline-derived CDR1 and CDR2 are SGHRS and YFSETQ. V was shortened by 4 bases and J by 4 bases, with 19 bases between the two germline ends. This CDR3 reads CASSSAGLGAADTQYF. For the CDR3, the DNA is TGCGCCAGCAGCAGCGCAGGTCTGGGAGCCGCAGATACGCAGTATTTT.

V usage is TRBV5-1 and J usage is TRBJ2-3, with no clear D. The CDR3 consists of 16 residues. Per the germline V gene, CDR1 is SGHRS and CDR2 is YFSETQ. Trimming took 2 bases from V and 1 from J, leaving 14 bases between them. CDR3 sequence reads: CASSFGTWAGTDTQYF. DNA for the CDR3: TGCGCCAGCAGCTTTGGTACTTGGGCAGGCACAGATACGCAGTATTTT. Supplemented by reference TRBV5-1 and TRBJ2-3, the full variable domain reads KAGVTQTPRYLIKTRGQQVTLSCSPISGHRSVSWYQQTPGQGLQFLFEYFSETQRNKGNFPGRFSGRQFSNSRSEMNVSTLELGDSALYLCASSFGTWAGTDTQYFGPGTRLTVL.